This TCR beta chain comes out of a study of blood T cell repertoires in COVID-19. Study-wide background: Sample material is recorded as cDNA or gDNA derived from T cells, B-cell-depleted T cells, or PBMCs.

Methods used by the authors: Estimation of nucleated cell counts was performed using reference gene primer amplification. Profiled with immunoSEQ multiplex PCR; TCRdb holds only in-frame clones, not every one. The V and J calls and clone size are taken from that table; D and trimming were inferred from the DNA. Of 110,000 or so clones in the sample, roughly 85% were seen once. This CDR3 comprises 16 residues. V was cut by 3 bases and J by 4 bases, with 19 bases left in between. Germline V gene lookup returns CDR1 SGHNT and CDR2 YYREEE (reference sequence). This chain joins TRBV5-4 and TRBJ2-5; possibly TRBD1 for D (5 bases). The TCR was taken from a man aged 50 to 59 with acute or convalescent COVID-19. The sequenced sample consisted of peripheral blood. This chain's CDR3 is CASSSTQGQVVETQYF. CDR3 sequence (DNA): TGTGCCAGCAGCTCGACCCAGGGCCAGGTCGTAGAGACCCAGTACTTC.